The 8 T cell receptor beta chains below all came from one sample that was sequenced in a study of control samples from healthy donors and cancer patients. The table came from immunoSEQ multiplex PCR; TCRdb's copy has only in-frame clones and leaves some out. The profile shows about 51,000 clones, approximately 89% of them singletons. Specimen: PBMCs. The origin of the receptors is a man between 35 and 55 years old with colorectal cancer.

The V and J genes are TRBV28 and TRBJ1-5; no clear D gene. Germline-derived CDR1 and CDR2 are MDHEN and SYDVKM. Trimming left V 8 bases short and J 4 bases short, with 9 bases between. The CDR3 consists of 12 residues. CDR3 nucleotides: TGTGCCAGCTCGCCGGGGAATCAGCCCCAGCATTTT. It yields the protein CASSPGNQPQHF.

The chain links TRBV5-1 to TRBJ2-7; D call uncertain. V dropped 4 bases and J dropped 5 bases, with 19 bases sitting between them. Germline V gives CDR1 SGHRS, CDR2 YFSETQ. This CDR3 has 15 residues. The CDR3 region has the DNA TGCGCCAGCAGCCATCATGTAAGGGCAGGCGACGAGCAGTACTTC. Protein product: CASSHHVRAGDEQYF.

The V gene is TRBV11-3, the J gene TRBJ2-7, with no clear D. The germline V gene encodes CDR1 SGHNT and CDR2 YENEEA. The CDR3 runs to 13 residues. The V gene lost 0 bases and the J gene lost 1 base, with 4 bases spanning the gap. The CDR3 DNA is TGTGCCAGCAGCTTAGATTTGTCCTACGAGCAGTACTTC. It codes for CASSLDLSYEQYF.

This chain connects TRBV2 to TRBJ2-7, with TRBD2 identical over 11 bases. Germline V gives CDR1 SNHLY, CDR2 FYNNEI. The CDR3 contains 15 residues. Losses at the gene ends were 7 bases for V and 6 bases for J; bases not matched to a gene: 11. CDR3 protein: CASTTQGLAGGEQYF. CDR3 coding DNA: TGTGCCAGCACAACCCAGGGGCTAGCGGGAGGCGAGCAGTACTTC.

The chain recombines TRBV7-2 with TRBJ1-2; D remains ambiguous. V was cut by 4 bases and J by 4 bases, with 13 bases left in between. The germline gives CDR1 SGHTA, CDR2 FQGNSA. CDR3 length equals 14 residues. CDR3 sequence (DNA): TGTGCCAGCAGCTACGTAGGTCCTGGCTATGGCTACACCTTC. This sequence encodes CASSYVGPGYGYTF. The variable domain in full, with the rest retrieved from reference TRBV7-2 and TRBJ1-2, is GAGVSQSPSNKVTEKGKDVELRCDPISGHTALYWYRQSLGQGLEFLIYFQGNSAPDKSGLPSDRFSAERTGGSVSTLTIQRTQQEDSAVYLCASSYVGPGYGYTFGSGTRLTVV.

With regard to this clone: The sample has other DNA sequences that encode this CDR3 too. The V gene is TRBV10-3, the J gene TRBJ2-7; 7 bases map to TRBD2. The germline V gene encodes CDR1 ENHRY and CDR2 SYGVKD. Trimming took 6 bases from V and 0 from J; bases not matched to a gene: 2. The CDR3 runs 13 residues. CDR3 loop: CAIRGGSSYEQYF. CDR3 sequence (DNA): TGTGCCATCAGGGGCGGGAGCTCCTACGAGCAGTACTTC.

The rearrangement uses TRBV7-9 and TRBJ2-7; no clear D. The germline V gene has CDR1 SEHNR and CDR2 FQNEAQ (reference sequence). The germline V and J ends were trimmed by 2 bases and 2 bases, with 13 bases remaining between them. CDR3 length: 15 amino acids. Written as DNA, the CDR3 is TGTGCCAGCAGCTTATTGGTAACAGTACCCTACGAGCAGTACTTC. This encodes CASSLLVTVPYEQYF.

The genes are TRBV19 and TRBJ2-4; perhaps D is TRBD1 or TRBD2 (5 bases each). Per germline, CDR1 LNHDA and CDR2 SQIVND (reference sequence). Trimming stripped 7 bases from V and 8 bases from J, with 18 bases between. The CDR3 is made up of 14 amino acids. The CDR3 sequence is CASTLGASMDIQYF. The CDR3, as DNA: TGTGCCAGTACCTTAGGGGCTAGCATGGACATTCAGTACTTC.